This entry features one T cell receptor (beta chain) sequence. Its antigen is as yet unknown. This record belongs to a study of T-cell memory formation after mild COVID-19. Study-wide results and limits: The finding that pre-infection memory included some responding clones suggested that cross-reactive memory joined.

MiXCR, applied by TCRdb to the 5' RACE reads, yields one record per CDR3 protein. The sample has fewer than 400,000 distinct CDR3 sequences, about a sixth seen once. The CDR3 totals 15 residues. Germline CDR1 SGHVS, CDR2 FQNEAQ. V was shortened by 7 bases and J by 6 bases, with 19 bases between the two germline ends. The V and J genes are TRBV7-8 and TRBJ1-5, with D unclear. The TCR originated in a man between 18 and 29 years old who had mild COVID-19 (a few samples of this study predate the infection). Cell type and time point are not known. The specimen sequenced was PBMCs or a T cell subset sorted from them (not recorded which). In DNA form, the CDR3 reads TGTGCCAGCACCCCCCGTGGTCTCCCCGCTCAGCCCCAGCATTTT. Protein sequence: CASTPRGLPAQPQHF.